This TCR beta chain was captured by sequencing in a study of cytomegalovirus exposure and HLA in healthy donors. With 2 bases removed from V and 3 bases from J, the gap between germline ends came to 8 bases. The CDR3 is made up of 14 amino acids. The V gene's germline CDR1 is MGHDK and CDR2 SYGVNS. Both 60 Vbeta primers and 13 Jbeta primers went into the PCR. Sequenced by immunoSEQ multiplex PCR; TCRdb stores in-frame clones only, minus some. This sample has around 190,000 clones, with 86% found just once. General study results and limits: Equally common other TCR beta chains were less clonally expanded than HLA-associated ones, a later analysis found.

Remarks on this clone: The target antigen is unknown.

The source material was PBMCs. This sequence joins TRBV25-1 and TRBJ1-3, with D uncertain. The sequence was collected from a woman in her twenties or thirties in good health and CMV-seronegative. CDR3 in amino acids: CASSEPLYGNTIYF. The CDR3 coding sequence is TGTGCCAGCAGTGAACCCCTCTATGGAAACACCATATATTTT.